The entry below gives a single T cell receptor beta chain sequence along with its context. The record originates from a study of control samples from healthy donors and cancer patients. Clones were sequenced by immunoSEQ multiplex PCR, and TCRdb holds only the in-frame ones, with some missing. The sample records approximately 140,000 clones, approximately 90% being singletons. V was cut by 8 bases and J by 4 bases, with 18 bases left in between. CDR1 and CDR2 (germline): LGHDT, YNNKEL (reference sequence). CDR3 length: 15 residues. The sequence was obtained from a woman between 25 and 40 years old in good health. Sequencing was performed on blood. The rearrangement joins TRBV3-1 (or the pseudogene TRBV3-2) to TRBJ2-1; perhaps D is TRBD1 or TRBD2 (6 bases each). CDR3 DNA sequence: TGTGCCAGCCCACTCCGACTAGGGGGTTACAATGAGCAGTTCTTC. Its translation: CASPLRLGGYNEQFF.